The next 7 T cell receptor beta chains were all read from a single sample in a study of shared clonotypes between healthy human individuals. The assay was immunoSEQ multiplex PCR, and TCRdb's table has in-frame clones only and misses some. This sample has about 2 million clones, with 85% to 95% found just once. Input material: naive CD4+ T cells sorted from blood. Specified subset: CD45RA+ positively selected. The receptors stem from a man aged 18 to 30 in good health.

V gene TRBV28 combines with J gene TRBJ1-2; D is uncertain. This CDR3 is built from 14 residues. V was cut by 4 bases and J by 8 bases, with 17 bases left in between. CDR1 and CDR2 (germline): MDHEN, SYDVKM. CDR3 DNA sequence: TGTGCCAGCAGTTCCGGATCCGCCGGACGGGGCTACACCTTC. This sequence encodes CASSSGSAGRGYTF.

The chain carries TRBV7-2 and TRBJ2-1, with 11 bases fitting TRBD2. With 8 bases clipped from V and 8 bases from J, the junction kept 8 bases outside the gene matches. The CDR3 is made up of 14 amino acids. In germline, CDR1 is SGHTA, CDR2 FQGNSA. CDR3 DNA: TGTGCCAGCCACCCCACTAGCGGGAGCTATGAGCAGTTCTTC. Residues: CASHPTSGSYEQFF.

J is TRBJ2-7 and V is TRBV5-1; 8 bases agree with TRBD1. Losses at the gene ends were 0 bases for V and 4 bases for J; bases not matched to a gene: 9. Germline V lookup: CDR1 SGHRS, CDR2 YFSETQ. The CDR3 has 16 amino acids. The CDR3 bases are TGCGCCAGCAGCTTGGCCTACAGGGGGGCCGATTACGAGCAGTACTTC. Its translation is CASSLAYRGADYEQYF.

This clone was seen just once. V is TRBV4-3 and J is TRBJ1-1, with TRBD1 as a possible D gene (5 bases). Germline V CDR1 and CDR2: LGHNA, YSLEER. This CDR3 has 14 residues. The V end lost 3 bases, the J end lost 1 base, and 9 bases lay between the germline ends. The CDR3 loop is CASSQPGQNTEAFF. The CDR3 DNA sequence: TGCGCCAGCAGCCAGCCTGGACAGAACACTGAAGCTTTCTTT.

The chain employs TRBV19 and TRBJ1-2; a possible D gene is TRBD1 (5 bases). Germline V lookup: CDR1 LNHDA, CDR2 SQIVND (reference sequence). Trimming removed 2 bases from V and 7 bases from J, with 14 bases in between. The length of the CDR3 is 14 residues. DNA for the CDR3: TGTGCCAGTAGTATATCTGGCAGGGCAGGTGGCTACACCTTC. Its translation is CASSISGRAGGYTF.

The CDR3 region is CASSPRDNTGELFF. For the CDR3, the DNA is TGTGCCAGCTCCCCACGCGACAACACCGGGGAGCTGTTTTTT. This sequence joins TRBV11-3 and TRBJ2-2; no clear D gene. V lost 8 bases to trimming and J lost 2 bases, with 12 bases between them. This CDR3 is built from 14 residues. Germline loops: CDR1 SGHNT, CDR2 YENEEA.

This chain links TRBV28 with TRBJ1-4; D perhaps matches TRBD1 (6 bases). Trimming removed 1 base at V and 10 bases at J, with 10 bases between. The germline CDR1 and CDR2 sequences are MDHEN and SYDVKM. This CDR3 has 13 amino acids. CDR3 region: CASSLFAGVKLFF. CDR3 bases: TGTGCCAGCAGTTTATTCGCAGGGGTAAAACTGTTTTTT.